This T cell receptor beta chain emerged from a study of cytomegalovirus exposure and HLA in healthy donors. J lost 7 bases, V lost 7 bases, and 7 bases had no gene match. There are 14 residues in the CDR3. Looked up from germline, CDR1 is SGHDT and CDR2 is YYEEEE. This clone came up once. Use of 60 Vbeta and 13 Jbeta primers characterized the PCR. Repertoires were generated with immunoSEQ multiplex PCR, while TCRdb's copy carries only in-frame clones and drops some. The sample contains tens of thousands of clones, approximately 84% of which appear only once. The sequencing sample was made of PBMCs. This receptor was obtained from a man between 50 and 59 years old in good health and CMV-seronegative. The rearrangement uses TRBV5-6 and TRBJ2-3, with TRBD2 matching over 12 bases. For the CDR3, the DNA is TGTGCCAGCGCCCTAGCGGGGGGGTCGAATACGCAGTATTTT. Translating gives CASALAGGSNTQYF.